This section outlines one T cell receptor beta chain sequence together with its context. Looked up from germline, CDR1 is KGHSH and CDR2 is LQKENI. After removal of 6 bases from V and 4 bases from J, the junction contained 11 bases not matched to a gene. CDR3 size: 18 residues. The table came from immunoSEQ multiplex PCR; TCRdb's copy has only in-frame clones and leaves some out. The sample includes approximately 90,000 clones, around 89% seen only once; the top ten take 0.47%. These data are taken from a study of blood T cell repertoires in COVID-19. The chain is built from TRBV18 and TRBJ2-1, with 14 bases aligning to TRBD2. What was sequenced was peripheral blood. This receptor was taken from a man aged 60 to 75 with acute or convalescent COVID-19. The CDR3 DNA reads as TGTGCCAGCTCTCCGGGACTAGCGGGAGCGGGTGGTTACAATGAGCAGTTCTTC. It is translated as CASSPGLAGAGGYNEQFF.